Listed below are T cell receptor beta chains from one sample, sequenced in a study of T-cell memory formation after mild COVID-19. One entry per CDR3 protein, called by TCRdb with MiXCR from the 5' RACE reads. The table has fewer than 200,000 distinct CDR3 sequences, around a sixth seen once. Sequenced material: PBMCs or a T cell subset sorted from them (not recorded which). Receptors were obtained from a man between 18 and 29 years old who had mild COVID-19 (a few samples of this study predate the infection). Cell type and time point are not known. Both conserved end residues are part of each CDR3. The D gene is left open where the match is weak. For some rows the clone size is stated as once, few or many, or as a class when expanded; others skip it.

J: TRBJ1-1; size: -; V: TRBV27; length: 16; D: TRBD1; CDR3: CASSSRQGWRIDEAFF; DNA: TGTGCCAGCAGTTCCCGACAGGGGTGGCGTATAGATGAAGCTTTCTTT
J: TRBJ2-5; size: -; V: TRBV5-1; length: 14; D: -; CDR3: CASSLFTALETQYF; DNA: TGCGCCAGCAGCTTGTTTACGGCTTTGGAGACCCAGTACTTC
J: TRBJ2-1; size: few; V: TRBV7-2; length: 15; D: -; CDR3: CASSFQSSGHNEQFF; DNA: TGTGCCAGCAGCTTCCAGTCCAGCGGCCACAATGAGCAGTTCTTC
J: TRBJ1-1; size: few; V: TRBV9; length: 13; D: -; CDR3: CASSVVRVGEAFF; DNA: TGTGCCAGCAGCGTAGTCAGGGTTGGTGAAGCTTTCTTT
J: TRBJ1-1; size: few; V: TRBV5-1; length: 14; D: -; CDR3: CASSSLGSDTEAFF; DNA: TGCGCCAGCAGCTCCCTGGGAAGCGACACTGAAGCTTTCTTT
J: TRBJ2-3; size: many; V: TRBV4-3; length: 14; D: -; CDR3: CASSHDTNTDTQYF; DNA: TGCGCCAGCAGCCATGATACCAACACAGATACGCAGTATTTT
J: TRBJ2-5; size: -; V: TRBV6-2/TRBV6-3; length: 12; D: -; CDR3: CASTTSRETQYF; DNA: TGTGCCAGCACTACGTCCAGGGAGACCCAGTACTTC
J: TRBJ1-5; size: few; V: TRBV5-6; length: 14; D: -; CDR3: CASSRRGAGQPQHF; DNA: TGTGCCAGCAGTCGGCGGGGGGCCGGGCAGCCCCAGCATTTT
J: TRBJ1-2; size: -; V: TRBV7-2; length: 14; D: TRBD1; CDR3: CASSQRTGSYGYTF; DNA: TGTGCCAGCAGCCAACGGACAGGCAGCTATGGCTACACCTTC
J: TRBJ1-1; size: few; V: TRBV20-1; length: 13; D: -; CDR3: CSAGGAGATEAFF; DNA: TGCAGTGCCGGGGGGGCTGGGGCCACTGAAGCTTTCTTT
J: TRBJ2-1; size: few; V: TRBV25-1; length: 13; D: -; CDR3: CASSEGGSLEQFF; DNA: TGTGCCAGCAGTGAAGGTGGCTCTTTGGAGCAGTTCTTC
J: TRBJ1-1; size: -; V: TRBV10-3; length: 13; D: -; CDR3: CAIMGQPNTEAFF; DNA: TGTGCCATCATGGGGCAGCCAAACACTGAAGCTTTCTTT
J: TRBJ1-1; size: few; V: TRBV7-2; length: 14; D: -; CDR3: CASSLEGSGDSAFF; DNA: TGTGCCAGCAGCTTAGAGGGCTCGGGGGATTCCGCTTTCTTT
J: TRBJ1-2; size: -; V: TRBV24-1; length: 15; D: TRBD1; CDR3: CATSDRGQGADGYTF; DNA: TGTGCCACCAGTGACAGGGGACAGGGGGCCGATGGCTACACCTTC
J: TRBJ1-1; size: many; V: TRBV7-2; length: 15; D: -; CDR3: CASSFSAAMNTEAFF; DNA: TGTGCCAGCAGCTTTTCGGCAGCCATGAACACTGAAGCTTTCTTT
J: TRBJ2-5; size: few; V: TRBV29-1; length: 12; D: -; CDR3: CSVSDDKETQYF; DNA: TGCAGCGTAAGCGATGATAAAGAGACCCAGTACTTC